Following are 9 T cell receptor beta chains from one sample sequenced in a study of T cells expressing NK-cell markers. TCRdb re-called the 5' RACE reads and shows each CDR3 protein once, DNA omitted. In total, the table holds some 140,000 distinct CDR3 sequences. Sequenced sample: blood T cells: a sorted CD56 or NKG2C T cell subset, CD4+ or CD8+ T cells, or bulk PBMC T cells (not recorded which). All receptors derive from a woman aged 45-60 years in good health.

CDR3 amino acids: CASSLIKPGLAGTGELFF. The chain is built from TRBV7-9 and TRBJ2-2; TCRdb's D call of TRBD2 is untestable without DNA. The CDR3 extends over 18 amino acids. Germline V gives CDR1 SEHNR, CDR2 FQNEAQ (reference sequence).

The V gene is TRBV5-1, the J gene TRBJ2-3; the TCRdb call, TRBD2, lacks DNA for checking. The CDR3 contains 14 residues. Germline loops: CDR1 SGHRS, CDR2 YFSETQ. The CDR3 here is CASSLGGSSDTQYF.

The chain couples TRBV4-1 to TRBJ2-1; the D gene TCRdb calls, TRBD1, cannot be checked with no DNA. Germline V gives CDR1 MGHRA, CDR2 YSYEKL. The CDR3 is 13 amino acids. The CDR3 reads CASSQDWEDRGFF.

The CDR3 protein is CASIPDRVGEAFF. The V call is TRBV2, the J call TRBJ1-1; TCRdb reports TRBD1, a call that lacks DNA to check it against. Germline V gene data show CDR1 as SNHLY and CDR2 as FYNNEI. CDR3 length: 13 residues.

The V gene is TRBV4-2, the J gene TRBJ1-3; TCRdb selects TRBD1, and the lack of DNA leaves this call unchecked. The CDR3 totals 17 residues. Germline CDR1 and CDR2: LGHNA and YNFKEQ. This chain's CDR3 is CASTPRLQAGVGNTIYF.

This chain connects TRBV20-1 to TRBJ1-2. The CDR3 spans 15 residues. Germline CDR1 is DFQATT and CDR2 is SNEGSKA (reference sequence). CDR3 sequence: CSARDPSKANYGYTF.

V gene TRBV6-1 combines with J gene TRBJ1-1; the TCRdb call, TRBD1, lacks DNA for checking. Per germline, CDR1 MNHNS and CDR2 SASEGT. The CDR3 totals 12 residues. CDR3: CAGAQGYTEAFF.

J is TRBJ2-1 and V is TRBV19. The CDR3 consists of 13 residues. Germline loops: CDR1 LNHDA, CDR2 SQIVND (reference sequence). CDR3 protein: CATSSGFYNEQFF.

The chain recombines TRBV13 with TRBJ2-1; TCRdb gives TRBD2 as the D gene, but with no DNA this cannot be confirmed. The CDR3 loop spans 16 amino acids. Germline values: CDR1 PRHDT, CDR2 FYEKMQ (reference sequence). The CDR3 here is CASSWWGTSGYNEQFF.